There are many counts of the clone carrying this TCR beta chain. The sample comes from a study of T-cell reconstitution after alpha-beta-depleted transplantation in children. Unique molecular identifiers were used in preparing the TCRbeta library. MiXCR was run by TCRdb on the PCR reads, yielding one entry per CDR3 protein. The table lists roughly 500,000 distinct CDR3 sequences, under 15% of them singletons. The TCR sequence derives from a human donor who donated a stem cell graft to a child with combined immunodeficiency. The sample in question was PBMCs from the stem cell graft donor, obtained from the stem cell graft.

CDR3: CSARDLAGGLYEQYF. CDR3 DNA: TGCAGTGCTAGAGATCTAGCGGGAGGGCTTTACGAGCAGTACTTC. The genes are TRBV20-1 and TRBJ2-7; TRBD2 matches at 12 bases. Germline V gives CDR1 DFQATT, CDR2 SNEGSKA (reference sequence). The CDR3 spans 15 residues. The trim removed 0 bases at V and 4 bases at J, leaving 4 bases unmatched.